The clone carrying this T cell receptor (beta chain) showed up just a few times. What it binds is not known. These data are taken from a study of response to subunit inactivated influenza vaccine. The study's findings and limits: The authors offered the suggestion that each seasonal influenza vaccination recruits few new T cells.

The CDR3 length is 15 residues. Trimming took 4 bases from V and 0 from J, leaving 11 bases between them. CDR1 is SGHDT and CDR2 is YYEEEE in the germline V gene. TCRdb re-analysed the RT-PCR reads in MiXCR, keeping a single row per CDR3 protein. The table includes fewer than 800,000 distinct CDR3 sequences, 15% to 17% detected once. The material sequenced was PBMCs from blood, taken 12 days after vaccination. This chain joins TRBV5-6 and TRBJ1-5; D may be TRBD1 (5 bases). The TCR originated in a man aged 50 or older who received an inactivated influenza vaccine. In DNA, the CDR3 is TGTGCCAGCAGCCCGGGACCAAATAGCAATCAGCCCCAGCATTTT. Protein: CASSPGPNSNQPQHF.